This is a list of T cell receptor beta chains from one sample in a study of shared T cell receptors in the human thymus. Produced via immunoSEQ multiplex PCR; TCRdb's table is partial and in-frame only. The sample contains 500,000 to 850,000 clones, around 87% of which appear only once. The same specimen was also included in a second study, on human thymus T cells.

Sequenced material: thymocytes. These receptors were obtained from a boy less than two years old with a congenital heart defect. Both conserved end residues are part of each CDR3. The D gene is left open where the match is weak. The size entry is marked missing in some rows and otherwise reads once, few, many or a size class.

d_call: -; j_call: TRBJ1-5; v_call: TRBV5-8; clone_size: -; cdr3_aa: CASSLSKDNYSNQPQHF; cdr3_nt: TGTGCCAGCAGCTTGTCGAAGGACAACTATAGCAATCAGCCCCAGCATTTT
d_call: TRBD2; j_call: TRBJ2-1; v_call: TRBV20-1; clone_size: once; cdr3_aa: CRGGGADEQFF; cdr3_nt: TGCAGGGGGGGAGGGGCTGACGAGCAGTTCTTC
d_call: TRBD1; j_call: TRBJ2-1; v_call: TRBV2; clone_size: -; cdr3_aa: CAVDSGTGRRGEQFF; cdr3_nt: TGTGCCGTAGACTCCGGGACAGGGAGAAGGGGTGAGCAGTTCTTC
d_call: -; j_call: TRBJ1-5; v_call: TRBV6-5; clone_size: -; cdr3_aa: CASRPRGESNQPQHF; cdr3_nt: TGTGCCAGCAGGCCCCGGGGAGAGAGCAATCAGCCCCAGCATTTT
d_call: TRBD2; j_call: TRBJ2-7; v_call: TRBV11-2; clone_size: -; cdr3_aa: CASSPRWGGSYEQYF; cdr3_nt: TGTGCCAGCAGCCCCCGGTGGGGGGGGTCCTACGAGCAGTACTTC
d_call: -; j_call: TRBJ2-7; v_call: TRBV28; clone_size: -; cdr3_aa: CASRSNIAALYEQYF; cdr3_nt: TGTGCCAGCAGGTCCAATATAGCCGCACTCTACGAGCAGTACTTC
d_call: TRBD2; j_call: TRBJ2-3; v_call: TRBV27; clone_size: -; cdr3_aa: CASGEGASGGTDTQYF; cdr3_nt: TGTGCCAGCGGCGAAGGAGCTAGCGGGGGGACAGATACGCAGTATTTT
d_call: -; j_call: TRBJ1-5; v_call: TRBV30; clone_size: -; cdr3_aa: CAWAQGSNQPQHF; cdr3_nt: TGTGCCTGGGCACAGGGTAGCAATCAGCCCCAGCATTTT
d_call: -; j_call: TRBJ2-7; v_call: TRBV4-3; clone_size: -; cdr3_aa: CASSPAKDDRTYEQYF; cdr3_nt: TGCGCCAGCAGCCCGGCGAAAGATGACAGGACCTACGAGCAGTACTTC
d_call: -; j_call: TRBJ1-1; v_call: TRBV18; clone_size: -; cdr3_aa: CASSPWQGSLRKLGTEAFF; cdr3_nt: TGTGCCAGCTCACCATGGCAGGGGAGTCTACGGAAATTAGGCACTGAAGCTTTCTTT
d_call: -; j_call: TRBJ1-5; v_call: TRBV6-6; clone_size: once; cdr3_aa: CASSYSSSSSNQPQHF; cdr3_nt: TGTGCCAGCAGTTACTCGAGTTCAAGTAGCAATCAGCCCCAGCATTTT
d_call: -; j_call: TRBJ2-2; v_call: TRBV10-3; clone_size: -; cdr3_aa: CAITKSSTGELFF; cdr3_nt: TGTGCCATCACCAAGAGCTCTACCGGGGAGCTGTTTTTT
d_call: -; j_call: TRBJ2-7; v_call: TRBV10-2; clone_size: -; cdr3_aa: CASCKTQSGEPYEQYF; cdr3_nt: TGCGCCAGCTGTAAAACCCAATCGGGGGAACCCTACGAGCAGTACTTC
d_call: -; j_call: TRBJ2-4; v_call: TRBV30; clone_size: -; cdr3_aa: CAWSEVGQKLAKNIQYF; cdr3_nt: TGTGCCTGGAGTGAGGTTGGGCAGAAGTTAGCCAAAAACATTCAGTACTTC
d_call: TRBD2; j_call: TRBJ2-3; v_call: TRBV28; clone_size: -; cdr3_aa: CASSPGGTSGIMNTQYF; cdr3_nt: TGTGCCAGCAGCCCTGGGGGGACTAGCGGGATCATGAATACGCAGTATTTT
d_call: -; j_call: TRBJ2-7; v_call: TRBV14; clone_size: few; cdr3_aa: CASSQDQVAAYEQYF; cdr3_nt: TGTGCCAGCAGCCAAGATCAGGTGGCAGCATACGAGCAGTACTTC
d_call: TRBD2; j_call: TRBJ2-1; v_call: TRBV5-1; clone_size: -; cdr3_aa: CASRPGLVEPYNEQFF; cdr3_nt: TGCGCCAGCAGACCTGGACTAGTGGAGCCTTACAATGAGCAGTTCTTC
d_call: TRBD2; j_call: TRBJ2-3; v_call: TRBV4-1; clone_size: few; cdr3_aa: CASSHPGLEMQYF; cdr3_nt: TGCGCCAGCAGCCACCCTGGACTAGAGATGCAGTATTTT
d_call: TRBD2; j_call: TRBJ2-3; v_call: TRBV9; clone_size: -; cdr3_aa: CASSVAGGRTDTQYF; cdr3_nt: TGTGCCAGCAGCGTAGCGGGGGGGCGCACAGATACGCAGTATTTT
d_call: -; j_call: TRBJ1-2; v_call: TRBV5-5; clone_size: once; cdr3_aa: CASSYIENYGYTF; cdr3_nt: TGTGCCAGCAGTTACATTGAAAACTATGGCTACACCTTC
d_call: TRBD2; j_call: TRBJ2-3; v_call: TRBV4-1; clone_size: once; cdr3_aa: CASSPSLAGGTDTQYF; cdr3_nt: TGCGCCAGCAGCCCGTCTCTGGCGGGGGGCACAGATACGCAGTATTTT
d_call: -; j_call: TRBJ2-2; v_call: TRBV2; clone_size: -; cdr3_aa: CASSVLNTGELFF; cdr3_nt: TGTGCCAGCAGTGTACTCAACACCGGGGAGCTGTTTTTT
d_call: TRBD1; j_call: TRBJ1-5; v_call: TRBV6-1; clone_size: -; cdr3_aa: CASSEAVGQGEANQPQHF; cdr3_nt: TGTGCCAGCAGTGAAGCTGTAGGACAGGGTGAGGCGAATCAGCCCCAGCATTTT